A selection of T cell receptor beta chains follows, all from one sample in a study of blood T cell repertoires in COVID-19. Using immunoSEQ multiplex PCR, the repertoire was profiled, and TCRdb retains in-frame clones only, with some absent. Of some 300,000 clones listed, more than 75% were seen once; the top ten hold 1% to 1.5%. The source material was peripheral blood. Every receptor here comes from a man between 65 and 85 years old with acute or convalescent COVID-19. CDR3s leave out the opening cysteine and the closing phenylalanine or tryptophan.

V gene,J gene,CDR3 protein
TRBV6-5,TRBJ1-4,ASTNGGLDEKLF
TRBV18,TRBJ2-3,ASSRGLAVTDTQY
TRBV5-6,TRBJ2-2,ASSLSGGELF
TRBV4-3,TRBJ2-5,ASSQGGTSGGWQETQY
TRBV20-1,TRBJ2-5,SASSDKETQY
TRBV7-2,TRBJ2-7,ASSHDRGPWEQY
TRBV9,TRBJ1-2,ASSLGQGALG
TRBV5-4,TRBJ2-6,ASSLGWDRGTNVLT
TRBV28,TRBJ1-5,ASSLGRIGAGNQPQH
TRBV28,TRBJ2-7,ASNSGSLNYEQY
TRBV4-2,TRBJ2-1,ASSLKPGGRANEQF
TRBV5-1,TRBJ2-2,ASSLRGGGNTGELF
TRBV5-1,TRBJ2-7,ASSLAIGGTGYSYEQY
TRBV30,TRBJ2-7,AWSHGLSPPYEQY
TRBV7-2,TRBJ1-2,ASSLGQGANYGYT
TRBV5-1,TRBJ2-1,ASSLRLATYNEQF
TRBV29-1,TRBJ2-7,SAERTGGGEQY
TRBV20-1,TRBJ2-7,SASTSGRTYEQY
TRBV9,TRBJ2-5,ASSVAQGQGTQETQY
TRBV12-3/TRBV12-4,TRBJ1-4,ASSWARNEKLF
TRBV6-2/TRBV6-3,TRBJ2-7,ASSYNPGTGSYEQY
TRBV19,TRBJ2-5,ASSIQASTVSTHQETQY
TRBV28,TRBJ2-3,ASSVTSTDTQY
TRBV15,TRBJ1-4,ATSRGGTNEKLF
TRBV27,TRBJ1-2,ASSDRDSGGYT
TRBV5-1,TRBJ2-5,ASSLARSEETQY
TRBV19,TRBJ1-6,ASSISGQDNSPLH
TRBV5-1,TRBJ1-1,ASSRARENTEAF
TRBV7-8,TRBJ2-1,ASSLGGDRSHEQF
TRBV28,TRBJ2-3,ASPPKIPGTTRQWTQY
TRBV19,TRBJ2-3,ASSPTSGYTDTQY
TRBV4-3,TRBJ2-5,ASSQLAQETQY
TRBV6-5,TRBJ2-1,ASSPGWDTNNEQF
TRBV30,TRBJ1-4,AWRGGITGTVKFATNEKLF
TRBV28,TRBJ1-6,ASSLKPGGLLRSPLH
TRBV19,TRBJ2-1,ASSMGLSSYNEQF
TRBV24-1,TRBJ2-2,ATDVGGGASGELF
TRBV15,TRBJ2-2,ATSRDPPMNTGELF
TRBV18,TRBJ1-1,ASSPQGGTEAF
TRBV27,TRBJ1-1,ASSRDGVTTEAF
TRBV7-2,TRBJ2-3,ASSFTGTRSTDTQY
TRBV29-1,TRBJ2-3,SVDAGQGTDTQY
TRBV28,TRBJ1-5,ASSLGGNSNQPQH
TRBV24-1,TRBJ1-5,ATSEGGKGSNQPQH
TRBV5-5,TRBJ2-4,ASSLGGGRAKNIQY
TRBV2,TRBJ2-7,ASSGPGYEQY
TRBV3-1/TRBV3-2,TRBJ2-1,ASSQQGAGVEQF
TRBV7-2,TRBJ2-2,ASSPRRDSGELF
TRBV10-3,TRBJ1-1,AISYRSDTEAF
TRBV9,TRBJ1-4,ASSVSGQGVPWDEKLF
TRBV19,TRBJ2-1,ASSLQGASYNEQF
TRBV6-1,TRBJ2-1,ASSEMAGASYNEQF
TRBV5-1,TRBJ1-1,ASSLARGNMNTEAF
TRBV5-4,TRBJ2-7,ASSLELQGAHEQY
TRBV28,TRBJ2-7,ASSPTGLAGSSYEQY